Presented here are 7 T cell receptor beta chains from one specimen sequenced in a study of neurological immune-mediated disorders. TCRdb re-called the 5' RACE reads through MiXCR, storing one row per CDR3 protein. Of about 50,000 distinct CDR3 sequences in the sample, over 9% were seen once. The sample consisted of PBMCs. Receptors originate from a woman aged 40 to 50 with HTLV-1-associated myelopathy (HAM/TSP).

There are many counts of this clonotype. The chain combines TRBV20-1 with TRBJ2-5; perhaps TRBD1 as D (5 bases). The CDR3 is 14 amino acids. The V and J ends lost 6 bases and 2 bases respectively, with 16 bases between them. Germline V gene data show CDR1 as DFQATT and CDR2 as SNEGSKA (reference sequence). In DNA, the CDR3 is TGCAGTGCGCTTTACCAGGGTTCTCAAGAGACCCAGTACTTC. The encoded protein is CSALYQGSQETQYF.

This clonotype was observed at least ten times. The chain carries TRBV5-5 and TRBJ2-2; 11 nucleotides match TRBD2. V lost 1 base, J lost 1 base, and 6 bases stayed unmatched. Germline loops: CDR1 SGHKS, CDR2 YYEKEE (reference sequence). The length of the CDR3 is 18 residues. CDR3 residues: CASSLILAGAVNTGELFF. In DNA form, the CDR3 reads TGTGCCAGCAGCTTGATACTAGCGGGGGCCGTGAACACCGGGGAGCTGTTTTTT. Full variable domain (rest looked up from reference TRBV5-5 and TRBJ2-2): DAGVTQSPTHLIKTRGQQVTLRCSPISGHKSVSWYQQVLGQGPQFIFQYYEKEERGRGNFPDRFSARQFPNYSSELNVNALLLGDSALYLCASSLILAGAVNTGELFFGEGSRLTVL.

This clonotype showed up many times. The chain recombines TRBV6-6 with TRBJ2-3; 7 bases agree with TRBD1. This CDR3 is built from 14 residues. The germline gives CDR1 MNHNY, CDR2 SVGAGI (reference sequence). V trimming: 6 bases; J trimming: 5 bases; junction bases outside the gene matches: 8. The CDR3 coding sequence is TGTGCCAGCAGACAAGGACAGGTTGGAGATACGCAGTATTTT. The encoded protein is CASRQGQVGDTQYF.

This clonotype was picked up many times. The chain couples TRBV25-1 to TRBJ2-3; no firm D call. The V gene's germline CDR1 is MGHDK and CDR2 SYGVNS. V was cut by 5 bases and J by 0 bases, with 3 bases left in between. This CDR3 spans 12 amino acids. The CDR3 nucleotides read TGTGCCAGCAGTCGTAGCACAGATACGCAGTATTTT. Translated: CASSRSTDTQYF.

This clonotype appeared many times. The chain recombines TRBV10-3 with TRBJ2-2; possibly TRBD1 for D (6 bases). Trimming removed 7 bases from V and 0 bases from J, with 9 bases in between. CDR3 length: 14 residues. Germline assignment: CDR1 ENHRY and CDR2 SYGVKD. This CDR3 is CAITPGANTGELFF. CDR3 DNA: TGTGCCATCACCCCAGGGGCGAACACCGGGGAGCTGTTTTTT.

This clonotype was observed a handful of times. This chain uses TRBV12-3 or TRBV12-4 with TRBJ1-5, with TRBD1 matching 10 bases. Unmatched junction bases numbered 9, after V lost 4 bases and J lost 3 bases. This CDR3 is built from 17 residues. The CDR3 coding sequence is TGTGCCAGCAGTTCTGGCTGGACAGGGGGTGACAATCAGCCCCAGCATTTT. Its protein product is CASSSGWTGGDNQPQHF.

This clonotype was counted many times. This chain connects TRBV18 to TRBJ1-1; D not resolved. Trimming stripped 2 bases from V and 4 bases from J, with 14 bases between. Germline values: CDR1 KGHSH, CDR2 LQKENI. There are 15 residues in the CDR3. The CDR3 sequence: CASSPSSGLSTEAFF. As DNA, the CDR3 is TGTGCCAGCTCACCATCTTCGGGTTTGTCCACTGAAGCTTTCTTT. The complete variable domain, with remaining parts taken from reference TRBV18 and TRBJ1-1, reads NAGVMQNPRHLVRRRGQEARLRCSPMKGHSHVYWYRQLPEEGLKFMVYLQKENIIDESGMPKERFSAEFPKEGPSILRIQQVVRGDSAAYFCASSPSSGLSTEAFFGQGTRLTVV.